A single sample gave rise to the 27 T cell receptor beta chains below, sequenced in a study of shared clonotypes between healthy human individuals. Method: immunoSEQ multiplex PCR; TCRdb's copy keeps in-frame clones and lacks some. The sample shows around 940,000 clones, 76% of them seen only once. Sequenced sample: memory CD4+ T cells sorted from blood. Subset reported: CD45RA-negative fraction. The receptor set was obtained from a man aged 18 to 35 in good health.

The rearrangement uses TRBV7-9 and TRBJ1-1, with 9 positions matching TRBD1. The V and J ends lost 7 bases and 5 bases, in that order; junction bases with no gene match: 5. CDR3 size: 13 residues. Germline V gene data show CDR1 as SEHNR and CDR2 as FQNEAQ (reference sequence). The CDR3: CASTIGQGTEAFF. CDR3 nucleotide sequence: TGTGCCAGCACCATTGGACAGGGGACTGAAGCTTTCTTT.

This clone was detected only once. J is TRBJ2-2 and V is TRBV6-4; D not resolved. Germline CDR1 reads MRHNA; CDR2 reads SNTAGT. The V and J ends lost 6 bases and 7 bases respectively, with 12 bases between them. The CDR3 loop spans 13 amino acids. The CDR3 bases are TGTGCCAGCAGCTCAGTGGTCGGCGGGGAGCTGTTTTTT. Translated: CASSSVVGGELFF.

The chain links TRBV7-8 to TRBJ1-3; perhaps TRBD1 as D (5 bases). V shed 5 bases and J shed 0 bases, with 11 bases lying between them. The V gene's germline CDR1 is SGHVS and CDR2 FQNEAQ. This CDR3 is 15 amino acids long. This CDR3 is CASSDRGHSGNTIYF. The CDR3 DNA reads TGTGCCAGCAGCGACCGGGGCCACTCTGGAAACACCATATATTTT.

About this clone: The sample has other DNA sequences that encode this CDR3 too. CDR3 region: CAISESSYEQYF. CDR3 bases: TGTGCCATCAGTGAGTCTTCCTACGAGCAGTACTTC. The chain carries TRBV10-3 and TRBJ2-7; D uncertain. CDR3 length: 12 amino acids. Germline V gene lookup returns CDR1 ENHRY and CDR2 SYGVKD. The V and J ends lost 0 bases and 1 base respectively, with 1 base between them.

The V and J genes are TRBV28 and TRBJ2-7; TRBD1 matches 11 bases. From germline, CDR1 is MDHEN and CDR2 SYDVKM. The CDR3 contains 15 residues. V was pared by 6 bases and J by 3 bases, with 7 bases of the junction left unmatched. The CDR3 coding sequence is TGTGCCAGCAGCCGAGGGGACAGGGGGAACTACGAGCAGTACTTC. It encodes CASSRGDRGNYEQYF.

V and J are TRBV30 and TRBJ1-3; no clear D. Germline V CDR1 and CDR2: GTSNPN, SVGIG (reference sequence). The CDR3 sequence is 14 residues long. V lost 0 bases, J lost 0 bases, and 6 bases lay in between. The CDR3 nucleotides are TGTGCCTGGAGTGTGGCGAACTCTGGAAACACCATATATTTT. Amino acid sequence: CAWSVANSGNTIYF.

The CDR3 bases are TGTGCCAGCAGCTTGTTTGGCAGGAACACTGAAGCTTTCTTT. This gives the protein CASSLFGRNTEAFF. V and J are TRBV5-4 and TRBJ1-1; the D is unclear. Trimming took off 1 base at V and 1 base at J, with 8 bases between the two ends. Germline assignment: CDR1 SGHNT and CDR2 YYREEE (reference sequence). The CDR3 runs 14 residues.

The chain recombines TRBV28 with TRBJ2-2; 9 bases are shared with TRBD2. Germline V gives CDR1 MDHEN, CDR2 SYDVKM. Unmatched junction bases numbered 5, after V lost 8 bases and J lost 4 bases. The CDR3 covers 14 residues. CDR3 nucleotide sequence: TGTGCCAGCGGAGAGCGGGGGGCCACCGGGGAGCTGTTTTTT. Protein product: CASGERGATGELFF. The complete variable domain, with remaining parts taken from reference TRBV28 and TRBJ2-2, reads DVKVTQSSRYLVKRTGEKVFLECVQDMDHENMFWYRQDPGLGLRLIYFSYDVKMKEKGDIPEGYSVSREKKERFSLILESASTNQTSMYLCASGERGATGELFFGEGSRLTVL.

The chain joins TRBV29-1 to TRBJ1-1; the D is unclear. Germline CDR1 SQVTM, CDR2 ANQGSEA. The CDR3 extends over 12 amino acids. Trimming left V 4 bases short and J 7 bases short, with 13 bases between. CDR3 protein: CSVAIYRDEAFF. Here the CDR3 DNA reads TGCAGCGTTGCCATATACAGAGATGAAGCTTTCTTT.

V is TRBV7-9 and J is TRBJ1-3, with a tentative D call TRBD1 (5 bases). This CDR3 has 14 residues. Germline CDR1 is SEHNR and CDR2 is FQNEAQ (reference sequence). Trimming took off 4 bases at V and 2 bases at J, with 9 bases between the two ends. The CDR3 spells CASSSQGTGNTIYF. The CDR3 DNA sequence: TGTGCCAGCAGCTCCCAGGGTACTGGAAACACCATATATTTT.

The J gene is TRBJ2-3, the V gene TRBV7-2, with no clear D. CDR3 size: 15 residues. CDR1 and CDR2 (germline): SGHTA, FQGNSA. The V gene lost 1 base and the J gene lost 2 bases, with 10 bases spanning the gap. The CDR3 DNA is TGTGCCAGCAGCTTAGTGGCGACCAACACAGATACGCAGTATTTT. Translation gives CASSLVATNTDTQYF.

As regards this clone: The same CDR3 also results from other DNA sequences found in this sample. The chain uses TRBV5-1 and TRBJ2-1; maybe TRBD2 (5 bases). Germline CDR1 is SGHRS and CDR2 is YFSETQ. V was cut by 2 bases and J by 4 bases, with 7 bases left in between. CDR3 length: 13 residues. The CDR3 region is CASSLGGYNEQFF. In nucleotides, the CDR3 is TGCGCCAGCAGCTTAGGCGGGTACAATGAGCAGTTCTTC.

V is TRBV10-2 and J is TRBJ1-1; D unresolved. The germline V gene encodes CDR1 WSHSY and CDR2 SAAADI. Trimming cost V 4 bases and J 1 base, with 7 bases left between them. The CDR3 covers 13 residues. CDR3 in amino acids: CASSVWRNTEAFF. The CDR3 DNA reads TGCGCCAGCAGTGTTTGGCGGAACACTGAAGCTTTCTTT.

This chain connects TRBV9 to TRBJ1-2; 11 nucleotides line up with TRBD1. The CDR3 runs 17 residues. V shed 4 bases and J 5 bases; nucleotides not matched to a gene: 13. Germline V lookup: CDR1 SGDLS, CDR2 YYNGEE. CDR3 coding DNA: TGTGCCAGCAGCAAACGACCCGGGACAGGGGGTGTTTATGGCTACACCTTC. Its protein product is CASSKRPGTGGVYGYTF.

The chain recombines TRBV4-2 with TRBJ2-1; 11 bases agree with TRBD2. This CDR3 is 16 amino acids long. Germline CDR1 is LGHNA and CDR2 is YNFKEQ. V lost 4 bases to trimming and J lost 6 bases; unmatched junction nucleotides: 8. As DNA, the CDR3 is TGTGCCAGCAGCCCAGCGATGGGACTAGCGGTCAATGAGCAGTTCTTC. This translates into CASSPAMGLAVNEQFF.

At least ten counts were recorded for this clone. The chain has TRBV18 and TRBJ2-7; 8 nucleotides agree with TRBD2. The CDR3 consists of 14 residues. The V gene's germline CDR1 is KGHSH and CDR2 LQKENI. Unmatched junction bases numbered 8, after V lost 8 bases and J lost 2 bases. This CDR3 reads CASTQSGGPYEQYF. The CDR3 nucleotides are TGTGCCAGCACGCAATCGGGGGGGCCCTACGAGCAGTACTTC. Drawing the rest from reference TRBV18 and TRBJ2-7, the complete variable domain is NAGVMQNPRHLVRRRGQEARLRCSPMKGHSHVYWYRQLPEEGLKFMVYLQKENIIDESGMPKERFSAEFPKEGPSILRIQQVVRGDSAAYFCASTQSGGPYEQYFGPGTRLTVT.

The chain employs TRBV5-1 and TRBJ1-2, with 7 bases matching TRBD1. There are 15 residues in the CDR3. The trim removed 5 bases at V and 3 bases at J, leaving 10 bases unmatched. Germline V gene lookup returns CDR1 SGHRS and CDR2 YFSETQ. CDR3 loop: CASRSSTGLDYGYTF. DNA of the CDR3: TGCGCCAGCAGATCCTCGACAGGGCTGGACTATGGCTACACCTTC.

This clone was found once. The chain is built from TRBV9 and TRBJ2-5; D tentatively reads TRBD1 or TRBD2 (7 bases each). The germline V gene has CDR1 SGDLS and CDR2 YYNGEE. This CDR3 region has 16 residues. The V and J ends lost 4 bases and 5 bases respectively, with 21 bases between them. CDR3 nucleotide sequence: TGTGCCAGCAGCAGACCCCGTTCAGGGGGAGGGGAGACCCAGTACTTC. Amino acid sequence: CASSRPRSGGGETQYF.

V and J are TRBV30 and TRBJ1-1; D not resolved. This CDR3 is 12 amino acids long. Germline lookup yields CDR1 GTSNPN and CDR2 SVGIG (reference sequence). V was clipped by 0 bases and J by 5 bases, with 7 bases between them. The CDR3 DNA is TGTGCCTGGAGTGTGGGTCCTACTGAAGCTTTCTTT. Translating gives CAWSVGPTEAFF.

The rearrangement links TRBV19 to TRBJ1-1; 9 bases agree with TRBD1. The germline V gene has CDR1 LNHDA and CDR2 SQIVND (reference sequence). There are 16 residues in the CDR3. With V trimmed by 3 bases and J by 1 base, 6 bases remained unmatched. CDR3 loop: CASSILPGQGNTEAFF. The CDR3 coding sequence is TGTGCCAGTAGTATTCTTCCGGGACAGGGGAACACTGAAGCTTTCTTT.

The CDR3 nucleotides are TGTGCCAGCAGTACTCCTGACAGGGGACGCACTGAAGCTTTCTTT. This encodes CASSTPDRGRTEAFF. The chain uses TRBV6-1 and TRBJ1-1, with 8 bases matching TRBD1. Germline assignment: CDR1 MNHNS and CDR2 SASEGT. V was pared by 5 bases and J by 4 bases, with 9 bases of the junction left unmatched. CDR3 length: 15 residues.

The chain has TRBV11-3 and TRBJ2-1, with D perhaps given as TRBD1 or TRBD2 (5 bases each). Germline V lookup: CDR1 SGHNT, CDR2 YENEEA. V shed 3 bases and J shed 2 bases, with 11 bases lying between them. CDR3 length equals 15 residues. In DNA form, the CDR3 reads TGTGCCAGCAGCTTCGGGACGACAACCTACAATGAGCAGTTCTTC. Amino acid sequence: CASSFGTTTYNEQFF.

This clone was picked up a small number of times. The CDR3 DNA reads TGCGCCAGCAGCTTGGTGGGGACTACCGCTGGGGAGCTGTTTTTT. Translating gives CASSLVGTTAGELFF. J is TRBJ2-2 and V is TRBV5-1, with 7 bases aligning to TRBD2. Germline-derived CDR1 and CDR2 are SGHRS and YFSETQ. J gave up 8 bases and V 0 bases, and 7 bases lay outside the gene matches. This CDR3 comprises 15 residues.

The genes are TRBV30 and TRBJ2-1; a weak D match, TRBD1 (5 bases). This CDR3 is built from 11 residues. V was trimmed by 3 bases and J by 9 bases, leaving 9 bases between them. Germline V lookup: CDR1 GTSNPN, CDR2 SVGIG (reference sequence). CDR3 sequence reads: CAWRPTVEQFF. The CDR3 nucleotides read TGTGCCTGGAGGCCGACAGTTGAGCAGTTCTTC.

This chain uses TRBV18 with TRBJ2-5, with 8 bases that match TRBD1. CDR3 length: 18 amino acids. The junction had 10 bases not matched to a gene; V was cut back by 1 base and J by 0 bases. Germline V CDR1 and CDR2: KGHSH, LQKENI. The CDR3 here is CASSPLTYRTGYQETQYF. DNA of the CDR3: TGTGCCAGCTCACCACTGACTTACAGGACAGGGTACCAAGAGACCCAGTACTTC.

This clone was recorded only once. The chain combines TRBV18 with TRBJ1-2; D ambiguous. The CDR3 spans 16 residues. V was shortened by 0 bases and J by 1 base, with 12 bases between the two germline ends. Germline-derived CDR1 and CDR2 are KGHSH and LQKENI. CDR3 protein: CASSPPVASINYGYTF. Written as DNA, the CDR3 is TGTGCCAGCTCACCACCGGTCGCGAGTATTAACTATGGCTACACCTTC.

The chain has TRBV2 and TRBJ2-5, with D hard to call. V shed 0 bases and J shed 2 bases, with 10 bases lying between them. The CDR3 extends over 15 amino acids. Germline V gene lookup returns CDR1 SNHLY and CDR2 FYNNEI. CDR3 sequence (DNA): TGTGCCAGCAGTGAAGCTGGACCCCATCAAGAGACCCAGTACTTC. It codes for CASSEAGPHQETQYF.